The table lists the clone carrying this T cell receptor (beta chain) with many counts. This entry is derived from a study of T-cell reconstitution after alpha-beta-depleted transplantation in children. Unique molecular identifiers were used in preparing the TCRbeta library. A single record per CDR3 protein comes from TCRdb applying MiXCR to the PCR reads. The sample includes around 360,000 distinct CDR3 sequences, about 9.4% of them seen just once. The germline V gene encodes CDR1 MDHEN and CDR2 SYDVKM. The CDR3 sequence is 14 residues long. The ends were cut back, 4 bases at V and 2 bases at J, with 11 bases in the middle.

This TCR was recovered from a human donor who donated a stem cell graft to a child with acute lymphoblastic leukemia. The sequencing used PBMCs from the stem cell graft donor, collected from the stem cell graft. The chain carries TRBV28 and TRBJ2-5; a weak D match, TRBD2 (6 bases). The chain's CDR3 is CASSYSGEQETQYF. CDR3 DNA sequence: TGTGCCAGCAGTTATAGCGGAGAACAAGAGACCCAGTACTTC.